This entry features one TCR beta chain sequence. The antigen remains unidentified. Trimming shortened V by 10 bases and J by 0 bases, and 15 bases separated the two germline ends. The germline gives CDR1 SEHNR, CDR2 FQNEAQ (reference sequence). The CDR3 covers 15 residues. The data belong to a study of cytomegalovirus exposure and HLA in healthy donors. In the study overall: It was reported in a later analysis that the same platform had been used for the approximately 120 validation repertoires as for the 550 to 750 first-cohort repertoires.

Only in-frame clones appear in the TCRdb table, and some are missing; sequencing was by immunoSEQ multiplex PCR. The table records roughly 60,000 clones, more than 85% of them present only once. General study results and limits: Cytomegalovirus association was listed for approximately 160 TCR beta chains. Generally TCR sequences proved uncommon, though certain public TCRs appeared in numerous donors. Cytomegalovirus status was reportedly diagnosed by the classifier with high specificity and sensitivity.

The chain uses TRBV7-9 and TRBJ2-2; perhaps TRBD1 as D (5 bases). Sequencing was carried out using PBMCs. The TCR comes from a woman aged 25 to 45 in good health and CMV-seronegative. This CDR3 reads CAIGRTSANTGELFF. As DNA, the CDR3 is TGTGCCATCGGCCGGACAAGCGCGAACACCGGGGAGCTGTTTTTT. The whole variable domain, remainder taken from reference TRBV7-9 and TRBJ2-2, is DTGVSQNPRHKITKRGQNVTFRCDPISEHNRLYWYRQTLGQGPEFLTYFQNEAQLEKSRLLSDRFSAERPKGSFSTLEIQRTEQGDSAMYLCAIGRTSANTGELFFGEGSRLTVL.